A selection of T cell receptor beta chains follows, all from one sample in a study of cytomegalovirus exposure and HLA in healthy donors. The data were produced by immunoSEQ multiplex PCR, yet TCRdb's version contains in-frame clones alone and is incomplete. The sample includes roughly 100,000 clones, 85% to 95% of them seen just once. The sample taken for sequencing was PBMCs. These TCRs come from a young woman in good health and CMV-seronegative. CDR3s leave out the opening cysteine and the closing phenylalanine or tryptophan.

v_gene: TRBV27
CDR3aa: ASSSGGNTEAF

v_gene: TRBV9
CDR3aa: ASSVADDGRGKGYT

v_gene: TRBV12-5
CDR3aa: ASGFRVYNEQF

v_gene: TRBV10-3
CDR3aa: AISDRGRTEAF

v_gene: TRBV11-1
CDR3aa: ASSLAPGSSYNEQF

v_gene: TRBV19
CDR3aa: ASSNAGGGSPLH

v_gene: TRBV4-2
CDR3aa: ASSQDGQANTEAF

v_gene: TRBV6-1
CDR3aa: ASTHDPEDGYT

v_gene: TRBV5-8
CDR3aa: ASSYPGQGNQPQH

v_gene: TRBV6-5
CDR3aa: ASSPDYYGYT

v_gene: TRBV6-5
CDR3aa: ASSYSLAGANEQF

v_gene: TRBV1
CDR3aa: TSSPRTSGRETHEQF

v_gene: TRBV15
CDR3aa: ATSRDRGTYGYT

v_gene: TRBV5-1
CDR3aa: ASSLFPTGPNSGANVLT

v_gene: TRBV29-1
CDR3aa: SVEQDYMNTEAF